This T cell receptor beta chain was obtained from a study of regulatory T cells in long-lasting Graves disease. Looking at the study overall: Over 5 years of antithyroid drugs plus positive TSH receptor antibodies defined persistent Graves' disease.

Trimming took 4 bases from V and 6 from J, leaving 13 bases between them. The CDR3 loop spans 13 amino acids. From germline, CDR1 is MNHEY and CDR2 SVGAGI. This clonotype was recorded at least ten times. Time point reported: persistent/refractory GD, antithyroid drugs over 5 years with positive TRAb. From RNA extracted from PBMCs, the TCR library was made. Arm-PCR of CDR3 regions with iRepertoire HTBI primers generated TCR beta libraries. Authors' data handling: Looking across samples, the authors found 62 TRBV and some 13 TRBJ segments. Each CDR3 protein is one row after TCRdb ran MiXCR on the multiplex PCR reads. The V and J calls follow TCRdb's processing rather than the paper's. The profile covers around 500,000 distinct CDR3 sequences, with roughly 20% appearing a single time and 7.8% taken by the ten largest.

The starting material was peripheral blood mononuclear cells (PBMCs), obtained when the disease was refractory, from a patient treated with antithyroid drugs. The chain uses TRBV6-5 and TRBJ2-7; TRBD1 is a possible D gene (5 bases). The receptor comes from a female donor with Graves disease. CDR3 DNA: TGTGCCAGCAGTTCCCAGGGTCAGGGCGAGCAGTACTTC. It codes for CASSSQGQGEQYF.